This T cell receptor (beta chain) was retrieved from a study of molecular identifiers for immune sequencing clone quantification. TCRdb fed the PCR reads into MiXCR, producing one record per CDR3 protein. The sample lists about 630,000 distinct CDR3 sequences, roughly 25% occurring once. Notes on the study in general: Spiked TCR RNA from one Jurkat cell reportedly showed up when mixed among one million naive cells.

Sorting captured naive CD8 T cells as CD8+CD4-CCR7+CD45RA+. The CDR3 has 17 residues. Germline V gives CDR1 LNHNV, CDR2 YYDKDF (reference sequence). Trimming stripped 5 bases from V and 3 bases from J, with 21 bases between. About this clonotype: What it binds is not known.

Specimen: naive CD8+ T cells from blood, with Jurkat cell RNA spiked in. As for subset: FACS-sorted CD8+CD4-CCR7+CD45RA+ naive T cells. The TCR was taken from a human donor in good health. Some libraries in this study had Jurkat cell RNA spiked in. This chain joins TRBV15 and TRBJ2-3; tentatively, D is TRBD2 (6 bases). The chain's CDR3 is CATSGCGASAATDTQYF. CDR3 nucleotides: TGTGCCACCAGCGGATGCGGGGCTAGCGCCGCTACAGATACGCAGTATTTT.